This T cell receptor (beta chain) was captured by sequencing in a study of human T cells and chemical hapten exposure. Across the study: Patients having alopecia areata, totalis or universalis were mostly female. Study observations and caveats: Because all patients had alopecia, their immune responses might differ from healthy ones.

The CDR3 contains 16 residues. Germline-derived CDR1 and CDR2 are SGHRS and YFSETQ. V trimming: 3 bases; J trimming: 3 bases; junction bases outside the gene matches: 5. The sample holds a few counts of this clonotype. Its antigen is as yet unknown. Time point reported: pre-sensitization, week 0. Treatment defined: therapeutic diphenylcyclopropenone sensitization with weekly scalp DPC. TCRdb recomputed calls from the RACE reads with MiXCR, one row per CDR3 protein. The table shows roughly 380,000 distinct CDR3 sequences, with more than 4.5% occurring only once. Specimen: whole blood, collected in connection with sensitization to the hapten diphenylcyclopropenone (DPC). V and J are TRBV5-1 and TRBJ1-6; 8 bases align to TRBD1. The source is a woman aged 45-65 years with alopecia areata. Some clones in this sample may be carry-over from other donors' samples. CDR3 region: CASSSQGAGYNSPLHF. The DNA for the CDR3 is TGCGCCAGCAGCTCCCAGGGGGCCGGCTATAATTCACCCCTCCACTTT. Drawing the rest from reference TRBV5-1 and TRBJ1-6, the complete variable domain is KAGVTQTPRYLIKTRGQQVTLSCSPISGHRSVSWYQQTPGQGLQFLFEYFSETQRNKGNFPGRFSGRQFSNSRSEMNVSTLELGDSALYLCASSSQGAGYNSPLHFGNGTRLTVT.